These 9 T cell receptor beta chains originate from one sample sequenced in a study of Graves' ophthalmopathy and Graves' hyperthyroidism (dated by TCRdb to the late 2010s). The instrument was an Illumina HiSeq 2000. For repertoire sequencing, the TCR beta CDR3 regions were amplified from RNA transcripts. The first round was an RT-PCR using HTBI primers with the Qiagen OneStep RT-PCR kit, and this first round was followed by a second-round multiplex PCR, then size selection and purification. In-frame beta chains were kept once TCRdb had trimmed the public reads at Q25 with fastp and called clones with MiXCR. Each CDR3 protein appears once, grouped with its most common genes and DNA. Across this sample there are under 800,000 distinct CDR3 sequences, with 20% to 25% seen only once. The ten largest clones add up to about 6.6% of the sample. Sequencing was carried out using peripheral blood. The receptors originated from a woman aged 18-29 years with stable Graves' hyperthyroidism. Some clones in this sample may be carry-over from other donors' samples. Donor details come from another sample of the same person, matched by shared clones.

V gene TRBV9 combines with J gene TRBJ1-1; 9 bases align to TRBD1. Germline trimming cut 0 bases from V and 4 bases from J; bases unmatched to any gene: 4. The CDR3 spans 15 residues. CDR1 and CDR2 from the germline V gene are SGDLS and YYNGEE. The CDR3 region is CASSVAGDRATEAFF. The CDR3 nucleotides read TGTGCCAGCAGCGTAGCTGGGGACAGGGCCACTGAAGCTTTCTTT.

CDR3 coding DNA: TGTGCCAGCAGTGTACAGGGGGTCACTGAAGCTTTCTTT. It codes for CASSVQGVTEAFF. The J gene is TRBJ1-1, the V gene TRBV6-1; 8 nucleotides align to TRBD1. Germline V gene data show CDR1 as MNHNS and CDR2 as SASEGT. The CDR3 runs to 13 residues. The V segment lost 4 bases and the J segment 4 bases; nucleotides outside the gene matches: 2.

This clonotype was recorded many times. The V call is TRBV4-1, the J call TRBJ1-1; TRBD1 is a possible D gene (6 bases). The CDR3 contains 14 residues. Per germline, CDR1 MGHRA and CDR2 YSYEKL. Trimming took off 1 base at V and 6 bases at J, with 12 bases between the two ends. CDR3 coding DNA: TGCGCCAGCAGCCAAGCAACAGGGCGGGCTGAAGCTTTCTTT. Amino acids: CASSQATGRAEAFF.

The rearrangement links TRBV18 to TRBJ2-3, with 9 nucleotides matching TRBD1. With V trimmed by 3 bases and J by 3 bases, 4 bases remained unmatched. Looked up from germline, CDR1 is KGHSH and CDR2 is LQKENI. This CDR3 is built from 15 residues. The CDR3 region has the DNA TGTGCCAGCTCACCCGGGACAGGGTTAACAGATACGCAGTATTTT. This sequence encodes CASSPGTGLTDTQYF.

The chain recombines TRBV28 with TRBJ2-2; D perhaps matches TRBD2 (6 bases). Germline V CDR1 and CDR2: MDHEN, SYDVKM. V shed 6 bases and J shed 4 bases, with 12 bases lying between them. This CDR3 has 14 amino acids. Here the CDR3 reads CASSLTSGTGELFF. DNA for the CDR3: TGTGCCAGCAGCCTGACTAGTGGCACCGGGGAGCTGTTTTTT. The variable domain in full, with the rest retrieved from reference TRBV28 and TRBJ2-2, is DVKVTQSSRYLVKRTGEKVFLECVQDMDHENMFWYRQDPGLGLRLIYFSYDVKMKEKGDIPEGYSVSREKKERFSLILESASTNQTSMYLCASSLTSGTGELFFGEGSRLTVL.

This clonotype occurred once. The V call is TRBV11-1, the J call TRBJ2-7, with D perhaps matching TRBD1 (5 bases). From germline, CDR1 is SGHAT and CDR2 FQDESV (reference sequence). The CDR3 is 16 amino acids. Trimming took off 5 bases at V and 2 bases at J, with 19 bases between the two ends. The CDR3: CASSQSTALNPYEQYF. The CDR3 DNA is TGTGCCAGCAGCCAGTCGACAGCCCTCAACCCCTACGAGCAGTACTTC.

This clonotype was observed at least ten times. The V and J genes are TRBV2 and TRBJ2-7; 8 bases align to TRBD2. Germline V gene lookup returns CDR1 SNHLY and CDR2 FYNNEI. V lost 6 bases, J lost 0 bases, and 10 bases stayed unmatched. This CDR3 is built from 16 residues. The CDR3 DNA follows: TGTGCCAGCAGGACGGCGGGAGGCTCTAGCTCCTACGAGCAGTACTTC. Translation gives CASRTAGGSSSYEQYF. The variable domain in full, completed from reference TRBV2 and TRBJ2-7, reads EPEVTQTPSHQVTQMGQEVILRCVPISNHLYFYWYRQILGQKVEFLVSFYNNEISEKSEIFDDQFSVERPDGSNFTLKIRSTKLEDSAMYFCASRTAGGSSSYEQYFGPGTRLTVT.

This clonotype was counted at least ten times. J is TRBJ1-2 and V is TRBV12-3 or TRBV12-4; D unresolved. V was trimmed by 6 bases and J by 5 bases, leaving 16 bases between them. This CDR3 contains 14 residues. CDR3 in amino acids: CASRPSAETYGYTF. DNA for the CDR3: TGTGCCAGCAGACCCTCCGCGGAAACTTATGGCTACACCTTC.

This chain links TRBV12-3 or TRBV12-4 with TRBJ2-2, with TRBD1 as a possible D gene (6 bases). The CDR3 has 15 amino acids. The V and J ends lost 9 bases and 1 base respectively, with 15 bases between them. The CDR3, as DNA: TGTGCCAGTACTTTGGTACAGGGGAACACCGGGGAGCTGTTTTTT. This codes for CASTLVQGNTGELFF.